This T cell receptor beta chain was sequenced in a study of T cell clones after liver transplantation. Whole-study context: A pre-transplant mixed lymphocyte reaction with TCRbeta sequencing defined graft-donor-reactive clones followed in post-transplant blood. HCV positivity affected three of eight recipients; the rest lacked autoimmune or viral indications. Overall study findings and caveats: Low donor cell numbers restricted donor-reactive repertoire measurement in a couple of subjects.

The table came from immunoSEQ multiplex PCR; TCRdb's copy has only in-frame clones and leaves some out. The data hold 55,000 to 70,000 clones, with over 90% observed a single time. Germline CDR1 reads KGHSH; CDR2 reads LQKENI. V lost 3 bases to trimming and J lost 3 bases, with 8 bases between them. This CDR3 has 13 amino acids. A remark on this clone: Its target is not known. This sample also contains other DNA sequences that code for the same CDR3.

The chain couples TRBV18 to TRBJ2-5; possible D gene TRBD1, 5 bases. The sequence derives from a human patient who received a liver transplant. A subset of T cells may come from the graft donor. This material consisted of CD4+ T cells from blood, taken about 26 months after liver transplant. The DNA for the CDR3 is TGTGCCAGCTCACCGGGCAGGGAAGAGACCCAGTACTTC. This gives the protein CASSPGREETQYF.